Listed below are T cell receptor beta chains from one sample, sequenced in a study of Ad26.COV2.S vaccination and SARS-CoV-2 variants. Data came from immunoSEQ multiplex PCR; TCRdb stores just in-frame clones and leaves some out. Here the sample spans under 550,000 clones, approximately 88% being singletons. Source: peripheral blood, taken in a trial of Ad26.COV2.S vaccine versus placebo. Source of these receptors: a person between 18 and 65 years old who received the Ad26.COV2.S COVID-19 vaccine or a placebo. CDR3s include the opening cysteine and the closing phenylalanine or tryptophan. A D gene is named only where the DNA matches it firmly. Some rows have no size entry. The others give once, few or many, or a class for an expanded clone.

j_call v_call d_call cdr3_length clone_size cdr3_aa cdr3_nt
TRBJ2-1 TRBV7-3 - 16 - CASSSPMGGWNNEQFF TGTGCCAGCAGTTCCCCCATGGGGGGCTGGAACAATGAGCAGTTCTTC
TRBJ1-3 TRBV4-2 - 17 - CASSQVVLMVSGNTIYF TGTGCCAGCAGCCAAGTCGTTCTGATGGTGTCTGGAAACACCATATATTTT
TRBJ2-5 TRBV5-1 - 16 - CASSYNGGGYQETQYF TGCGCCAGCAGCTATAACGGAGGGGGGTACCAAGAGACCCAGTACTTC
TRBJ2-6 TRBV24-1 - 18 - CATSDPSWVVSGANVLTF TGTGCCACCAGTGATCCTTCCTGGGTAGTCTCTGGGGCCAACGTCCTGACTTTC
TRBJ2-7 TRBV6-5 TRBD2 16 - CASSYRNPSGGYEQYF TGTGCCAGCAGTTACAGAAACCCTAGCGGGGGTTACGAGCAGTACTTC
TRBJ2-6 TRBV4-2 TRBD1 20 few CASSQDILIRGFSGANVLTF TGTGCCAGCAGCCAAGATATCCTTATCAGGGGGTTCTCTGGGGCCAACGTCCTGACTTTC
TRBJ1-2 TRBV27 - 14 - CASSSLGLGYGYTF TGTGCCAGCAGTTCACTAGGTCTTGGCTATGGCTACACCTTC
TRBJ1-2 TRBV6-5 - 13 - CASTDGVQVGYTF TGTGCCAGCACCGACGGGGTTCAAGTTGGCTACACCTTC
TRBJ1-2 TRBV6-2/TRBV6-3 - 14 - CASGPQGTSHGYTF TGTGCCAGCGGCCCGCAGGGTACTAGTCATGGCTACACCTTC
TRBJ2-3 TRBV9 - 15 - CASSVSGGRTDTQYF TGTGCCAGCAGCGTCTCAGGCGGGCGCACAGATACGCAGTATTTT
TRBJ1-2 TRBV6-5 - 14 - CATTFGEASYGYTF TGTGCCACCACATTCGGGGAGGCGAGCTATGGCTACACCTTC
TRBJ2-7 TRBV19 - 13 - CASSIKQGYEQYF TGTGCCAGTAGTATTAAGCAGGGCTACGAGCAGTACTTC
TRBJ1-1 TRBV7-9 - 15 - CASSPQGLRNTEAFF TGTGCCAGCAGCCCACAGGGACTGCGGAACACTGAAGCTTTCTTT
TRBJ2-7 TRBV9 TRBD2 14 - CASSASGDPYEQYF TGTGCCAGCAGCGCAAGCGGGGACCCCTACGAGCAGTACTTC
TRBJ1-6 TRBV6-5 TRBD1 14 - CASTPDRGTSPLHF TGTGCCAGCACCCCGGACAGGGGGACTTCACCCCTCCACTTT
TRBJ2-7 TRBV5-1 - 14 - CASTNTGFGDEQYF TGCGCCAGCACCAATACAGGGTTCGGCGACGAGCAGTACTTC
TRBJ2-7 TRBV21-1 - 19 - CASSKGFCRGRLITYEQYF TGTGCCAGCAGCAAAGGATTTTGTCGGGGAAGACTTATTACCTACGAGCAGTACTTC
TRBJ1-5 TRBV5-6 - 18 - CASSLGGTPSYSNQPQHF TGTGCCAGCAGCTTGGGGGGGACACCTAGTTATAGCAATCAGCCCCAGCATTTT
TRBJ2-7 TRBV4-2 - 13 - CASSYDRDYEQYF TGTGCCAGCAGCTACGACAGAGACTACGAGCAGTACTTC
TRBJ2-5 TRBV3-1/TRBV3-2 - 15 - CASSQVRALQETQYF TGTGCCAGCAGCCAAGTTAGAGCTCTCCAAGAGACCCAGTACTTC
TRBJ2-7 TRBV20-1 - 11 - CSARRGYEQYF TGCAGTGCTAGGCGGGGCTACGAGCAGTACTTC
TRBJ2-1 TRBV27 - 16 - CASSFGKGRSYNEQFF TGTGCCAGCAGTTTTGGGAAGGGACGCTCCTACAATGAGCAGTTCTTC
TRBJ2-3 TRBV28 - 12 once CASSPPTDTQYF TGTGCCAGCAGTCCCCCCACAGATACGCAGTATTTT
TRBJ1-4 TRBV28 - 11 - CASKSGEVLFF TGTGCCAGCAAATCAGGGGAAGTTCTGTTTTTT
TRBJ2-7 TRBV10-1 - 14 - CASSESRGTYEQYF TGCGCCAGCAGTGAGTCAAGGGGGACCTACGAGCAGTACTTC
TRBJ2-3 TRBV4-3 TRBD2 15 few CASSNQRGGLDTQYF TGCGCCAGCAGCAATCAGCGGGGGGGCCTAGATACGCAGTATTTT
TRBJ1-4 TRBV5-5 TRBD1 13 - CASSTGQDTELFF TGTGCCAGCAGCACGGGACAGGATACGGAACTGTTTTTT
TRBJ2-7 TRBV5-1 - 12 - CASSGSRDKPYF TGCGCCAGCAGCGGTAGCCGGGACAAACCCTACTTC
TRBJ2-7 TRBV5-6 TRBD1 12 - CASSSRQGPQYF TGTGCCAGCAGCTCCCGACAGGGGCCTCAGTACTTC
TRBJ2-7 TRBV14 TRBD1 14 - CASSPRTGAYEQYF TGTGCCAGCAGCCCCCGGACAGGCGCCTACGAGCAGTACTTC
TRBJ2-4 TRBV13 - 14 - CASSLRGRANIQYF TGTGCCAGCAGCTTACGGGGGCGGGCAAACATTCAGTACTTC
TRBJ2-3 TRBV5-1 - 15 - CASSLAEGMTDTQYF TGCGCCAGCAGCTTGGCTGAAGGGATGACAGATACGCAGTATTTT
TRBJ2-7 TRBV7-2 - 13 - CASSLAGGYEQYF TGTGCCAGCAGCTTAGCCGGGGGTTACGAGCAGTACTTC
TRBJ1-4 TRBV19 TRBD1 15 - CASSIWGRGPEKLFF TGTGCCAGTAGTATATGGGGCAGGGGGCCTGAAAAACTGTTTTTT
TRBJ2-2 TRBV7-9 - 15 - CASSSRPSNTGELFF TGTGCCAGCAGCTCCCGACCTTCTAACACCGGGGAGCTGTTTTTT
TRBJ2-1 TRBV7-6 - 15 once CASSADRSSYNEQFF TGTGCCAGCAGCGCCGACCGTAGCTCCTACAATGAGCAGTTCTTC
TRBJ2-5 TRBV4-2 - 17 - CASSQEDWQGGGETQYF TGTGCCAGCAGCCAGGAAGATTGGCAGGGTGGAGGAGAGACCCAGTACTTC
TRBJ2-7 TRBV29-1 - 17 - CSVEDRYGRQDNYEQYF TGCAGCGTTGAAGACCGTTACGGCAGACAAGACAACTACGAGCAGTACTTC
TRBJ2-1 TRBV5-1 - 15 - CASSSDPVSYNEQFF TGCGCCAGCAGTTCAGACCCCGTCTCCTACAATGAGCAGTTCTTC
TRBJ1-3 TRBV30 TRBD1 12 - CAWSGTGGTIYF TGTGCCTGGAGTGGGACAGGGGGCACCATATATTTT
TRBJ1-2 TRBV4-3 - 13 once CASRKQGDYGYTF TGCGCCAGCAGAAAACAGGGAGACTATGGCTACACCTTC
TRBJ2-7 TRBV5-1 TRBD1 15 - CASSLDPGGSYEQYF TGCGCCAGCAGCTTGGATCCAGGGGGCTCCTACGAGCAGTACTTC
TRBJ2-6 TRBV6-6 - 16 - CASSLTGAPGANVLTF TGTGCCAGCTCGCTAACGGGGGCCCCTGGGGCCAACGTCCTGACTTTC
TRBJ1-4 TRBV7-9 - 14 - CASSSEAGNEKLFF TGTGCCAGCAGCTCCGAGGCAGGAAATGAAAAACTGTTTTTT
TRBJ1-1 TRBV18 - 15 - CASSPRMGARTEAFF TGTGCCAGCTCACCACGCATGGGGGCGAGGACTGAAGCTTTCTTT